This TCR beta chain was sequenced in a study of blood T cell repertoires in COVID-19. Study summary: Some COVID-19 samples were acute and others convalescent; all came from the United States, Italy and Spain. From T cells, B-cell-depleted T cells, or PBMCs came the material, which was cDNA or gDNA.

Participants, about 18 to 95 years old, spanned under 25 US areas. Assignment of participants to cohorts was predicated upon participant-reported clinical history. Assay used: immunoSEQ multiplex PCR; TCRdb lists only in-frame clones, some missing. In the table there are 300,000 to 350,000 clones, around 90% of which are singletons. CDR1 GTSNPN and CDR2 SVGIG come from the germline V gene (reference sequence). With 5 bases clipped from V and 4 bases from J, the junction kept 2 bases outside the gene matches. This CDR3 is 14 amino acids long. The sample comprised PBMCs or T cells enriched from blood (not recorded which). This chain links TRBV30 with TRBJ2-5; 15 bases match TRBD2. This sequence originates from a woman between 18 and 29 years old with acute COVID-19. The CDR3 spells CAWRGLAGGETQYF. The CDR3 coding sequence is TGTGCCTGGCGGGGACTAGCGGGAGGAGAGACCCAGTACTTC.